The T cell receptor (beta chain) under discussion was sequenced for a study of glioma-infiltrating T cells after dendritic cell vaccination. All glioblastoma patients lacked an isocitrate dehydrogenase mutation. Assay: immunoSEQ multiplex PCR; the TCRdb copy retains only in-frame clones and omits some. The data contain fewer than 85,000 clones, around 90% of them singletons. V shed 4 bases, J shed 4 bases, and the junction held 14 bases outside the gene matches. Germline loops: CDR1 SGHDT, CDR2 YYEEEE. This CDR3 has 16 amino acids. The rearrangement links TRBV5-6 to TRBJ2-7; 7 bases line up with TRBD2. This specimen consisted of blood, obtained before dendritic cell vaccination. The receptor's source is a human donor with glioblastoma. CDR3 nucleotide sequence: TGTGCCAGCAGCCCCCTCGGCTGGACTAGTGGTTACGAGCAGTACTTC. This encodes CASSPLGWTSGYEQYF.